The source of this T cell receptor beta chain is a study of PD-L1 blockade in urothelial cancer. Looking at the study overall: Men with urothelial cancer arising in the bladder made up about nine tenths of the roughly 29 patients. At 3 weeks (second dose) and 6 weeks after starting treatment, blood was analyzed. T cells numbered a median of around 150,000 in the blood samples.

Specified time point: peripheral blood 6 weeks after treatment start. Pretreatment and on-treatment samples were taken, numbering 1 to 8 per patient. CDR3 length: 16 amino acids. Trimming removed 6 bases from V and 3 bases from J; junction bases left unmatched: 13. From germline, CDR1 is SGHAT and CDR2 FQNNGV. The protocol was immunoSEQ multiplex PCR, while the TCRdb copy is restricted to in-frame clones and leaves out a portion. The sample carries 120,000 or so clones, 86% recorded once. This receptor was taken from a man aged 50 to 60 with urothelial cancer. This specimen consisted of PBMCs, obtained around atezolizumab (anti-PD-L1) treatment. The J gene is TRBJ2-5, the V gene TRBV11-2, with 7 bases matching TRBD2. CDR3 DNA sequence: TGTGCCAGCAGTAACGGGGGGAGAGCGCGGGAAGAGACCCAGTACTTC. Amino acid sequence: CASSNGGRAREETQYF.